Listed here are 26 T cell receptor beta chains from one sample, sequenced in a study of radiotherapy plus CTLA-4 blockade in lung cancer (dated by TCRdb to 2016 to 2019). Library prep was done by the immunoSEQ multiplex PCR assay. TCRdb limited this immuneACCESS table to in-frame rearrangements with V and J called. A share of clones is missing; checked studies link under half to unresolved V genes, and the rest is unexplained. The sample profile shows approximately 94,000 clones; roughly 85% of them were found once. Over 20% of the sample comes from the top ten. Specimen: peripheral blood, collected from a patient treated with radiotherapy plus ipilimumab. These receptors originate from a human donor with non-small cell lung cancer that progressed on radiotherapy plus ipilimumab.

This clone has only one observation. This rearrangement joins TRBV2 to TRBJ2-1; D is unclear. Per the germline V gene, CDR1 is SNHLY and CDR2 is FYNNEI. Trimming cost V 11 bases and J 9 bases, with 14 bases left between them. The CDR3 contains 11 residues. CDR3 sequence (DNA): TGTGCCCGCAACAGTTTGAGTGAGCAGTTCTTC. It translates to CARNSLSEQFF.

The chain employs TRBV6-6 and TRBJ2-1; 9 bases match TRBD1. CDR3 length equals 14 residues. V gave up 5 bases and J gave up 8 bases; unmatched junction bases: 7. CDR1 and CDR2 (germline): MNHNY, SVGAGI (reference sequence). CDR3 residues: CASSRQGQGDEQFF. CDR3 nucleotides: TGTGCCAGCAGTCGACAGGGACAGGGCGATGAGCAGTTCTTC.

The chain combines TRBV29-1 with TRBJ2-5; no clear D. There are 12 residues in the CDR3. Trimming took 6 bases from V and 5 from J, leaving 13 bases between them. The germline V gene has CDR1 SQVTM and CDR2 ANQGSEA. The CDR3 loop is CSVADGSETQYF. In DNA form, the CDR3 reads TGCAGCGTGGCGGATGGAAGCGAGACCCAGTACTTC.

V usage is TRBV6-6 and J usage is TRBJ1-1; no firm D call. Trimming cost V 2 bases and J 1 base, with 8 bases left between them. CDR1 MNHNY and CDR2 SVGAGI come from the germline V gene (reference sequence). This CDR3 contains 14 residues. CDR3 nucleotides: TGTGCCAGCAGTTACGTCGGACGGAACACTGAAGCTTTCTTT. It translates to CASSYVGRNTEAFF.

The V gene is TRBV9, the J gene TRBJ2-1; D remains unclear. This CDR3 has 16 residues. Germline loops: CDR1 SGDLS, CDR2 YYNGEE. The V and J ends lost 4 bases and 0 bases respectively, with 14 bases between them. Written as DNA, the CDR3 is TGTGCCAGCAGCCCTAACGCGGTCCTCTCCTACAATGAGCAGTTCTTC. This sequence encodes CASSPNAVLSYNEQFF.

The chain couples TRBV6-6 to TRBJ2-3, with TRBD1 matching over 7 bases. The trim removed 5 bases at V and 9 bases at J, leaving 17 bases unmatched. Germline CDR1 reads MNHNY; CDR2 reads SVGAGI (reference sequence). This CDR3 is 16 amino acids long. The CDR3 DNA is TGTGCCAGCAGTGGGGACAGCGCAGAGCAGATAAAGACGCAGTATTTT. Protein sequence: CASSGDSAEQIKTQYF.

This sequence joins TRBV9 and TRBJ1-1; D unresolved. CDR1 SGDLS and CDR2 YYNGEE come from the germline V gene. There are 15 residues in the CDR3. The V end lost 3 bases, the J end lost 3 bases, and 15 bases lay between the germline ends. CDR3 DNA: TGTGCCAGCAGCGAGGGAGAGGGCGCGTACACTGAAGCTTTCTTT. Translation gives CASSEGEGAYTEAFF.

The CDR3 DNA reads TGTGCCAGCAGTGTCGCCGGGGGAGGCTACACCTTC. This sequence encodes CASSVAGGGYTF. The chain recombines TRBV2 with TRBJ1-2, with D maybe TRBD1 (5 bases). With 4 bases removed from V and 8 bases from J, the gap between germline ends came to 11 bases. The CDR3 extends over 12 amino acids. Germline CDR1 SNHLY, CDR2 FYNNEI.

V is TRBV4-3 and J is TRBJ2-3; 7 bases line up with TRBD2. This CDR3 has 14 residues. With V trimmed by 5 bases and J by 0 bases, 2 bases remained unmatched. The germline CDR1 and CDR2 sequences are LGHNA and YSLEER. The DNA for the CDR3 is TGCGCCAGCAGCTTAGCGGGTAGCACAGATACGCAGTATTTT. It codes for CASSLAGSTDTQYF.

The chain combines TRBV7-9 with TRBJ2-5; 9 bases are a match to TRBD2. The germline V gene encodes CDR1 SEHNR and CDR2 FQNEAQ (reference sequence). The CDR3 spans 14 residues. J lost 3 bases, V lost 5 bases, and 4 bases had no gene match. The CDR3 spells CASSPGTSKETQYF. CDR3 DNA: TGTGCCAGCAGCCCCGGGACTAGCAAAGAGACCCAGTACTTC.

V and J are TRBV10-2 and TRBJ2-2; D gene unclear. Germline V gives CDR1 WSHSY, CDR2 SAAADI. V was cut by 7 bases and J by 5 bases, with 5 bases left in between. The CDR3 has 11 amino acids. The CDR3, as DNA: TGCGCCAGCACGGCGACCGGGGAGCTGTTTTTT. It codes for CASTATGELFF.

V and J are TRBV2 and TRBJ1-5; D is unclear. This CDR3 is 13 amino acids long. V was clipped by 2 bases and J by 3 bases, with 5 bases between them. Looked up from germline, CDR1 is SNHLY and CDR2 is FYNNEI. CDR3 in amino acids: CASSEPINQPQHF. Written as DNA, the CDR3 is TGTGCCAGCAGTGAACCCATCAATCAGCCCCAGCATTTT. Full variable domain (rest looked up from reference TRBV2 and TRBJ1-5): EPEVTQTPSHQVTQMGQEVILRCVPISNHLYFYWYRQILGQKVEFLVSFYNNEISEKSEIFDDQFSVERPDGSNFTLKIRSTKLEDSAMYFCASSEPINQPQHFGDGTRLSIL.

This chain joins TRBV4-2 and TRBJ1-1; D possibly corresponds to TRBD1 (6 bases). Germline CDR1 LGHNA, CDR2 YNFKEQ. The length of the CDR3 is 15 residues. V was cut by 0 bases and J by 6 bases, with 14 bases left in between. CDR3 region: CASSQEIYRAAEAFF. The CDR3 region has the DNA TGTGCCAGCAGCCAAGAGATCTACAGGGCGGCTGAAGCTTTCTTT.

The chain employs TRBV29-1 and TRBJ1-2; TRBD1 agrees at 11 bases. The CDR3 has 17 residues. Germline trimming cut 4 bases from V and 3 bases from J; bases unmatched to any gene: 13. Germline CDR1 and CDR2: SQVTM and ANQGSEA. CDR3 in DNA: TGCAGCGTTGTAGGCGATGGACAGGGGGCGCCGGACTATGGCTACACCTTC. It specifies CSVVGDGQGAPDYGYTF.

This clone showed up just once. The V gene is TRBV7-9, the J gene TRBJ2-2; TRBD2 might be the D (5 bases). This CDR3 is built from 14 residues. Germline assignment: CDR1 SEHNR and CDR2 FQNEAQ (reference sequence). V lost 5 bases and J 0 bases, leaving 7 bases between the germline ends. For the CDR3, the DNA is TGTGCCAGCAGCCTGGACTCGAACACCGGGGAGCTGTTTTTT. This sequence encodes CASSLDSNTGELFF. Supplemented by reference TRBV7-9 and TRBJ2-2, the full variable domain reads DTGVSQNPRHKITKRGQNVTFRCDPISEHNRLYWYRQTLGQGPEFLTYFQNEAQLEKSRLLSDRFSAERPKGSFSTLEIQRTEQGDSAMYLCASSLDSNTGELFFGEGSRLTVL.

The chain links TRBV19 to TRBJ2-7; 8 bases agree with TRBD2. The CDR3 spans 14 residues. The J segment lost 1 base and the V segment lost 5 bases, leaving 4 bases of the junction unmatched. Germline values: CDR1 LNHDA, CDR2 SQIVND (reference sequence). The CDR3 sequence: CASSVGLASYEQYF. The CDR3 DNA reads TGTGCCAGTAGTGTCGGACTAGCATCCTACGAGCAGTACTTC.

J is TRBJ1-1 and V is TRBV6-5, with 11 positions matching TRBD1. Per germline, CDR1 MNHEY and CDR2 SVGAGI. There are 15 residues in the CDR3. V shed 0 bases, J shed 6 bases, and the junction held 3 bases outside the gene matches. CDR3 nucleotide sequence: TGTGCCAGCAGTTACTCTGGACAGGGGGCAGCTGAAGCTTTCTTT. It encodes CASSYSGQGAAEAFF.

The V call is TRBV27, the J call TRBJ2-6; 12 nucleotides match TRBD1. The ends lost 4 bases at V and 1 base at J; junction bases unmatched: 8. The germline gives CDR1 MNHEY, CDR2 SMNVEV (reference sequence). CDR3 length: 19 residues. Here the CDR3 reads CASSYRPGQGASGANVLTF. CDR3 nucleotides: TGTGCCAGCAGTTATAGACCGGGACAGGGGGCATCTGGGGCCAACGTCCTGACTTTC.

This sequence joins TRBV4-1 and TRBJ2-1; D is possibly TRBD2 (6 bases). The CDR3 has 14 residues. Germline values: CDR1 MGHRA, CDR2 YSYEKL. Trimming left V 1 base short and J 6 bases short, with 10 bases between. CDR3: CASSQAVGGNEQFF. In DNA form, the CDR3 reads TGCGCCAGCAGCCAAGCAGTGGGGGGCAATGAGCAGTTCTTC.

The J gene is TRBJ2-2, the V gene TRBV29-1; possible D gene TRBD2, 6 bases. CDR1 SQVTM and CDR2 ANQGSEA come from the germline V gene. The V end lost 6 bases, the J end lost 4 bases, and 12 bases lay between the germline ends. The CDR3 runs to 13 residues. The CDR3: CSVRWRGTGELFF. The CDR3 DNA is TGCAGCGTGCGATGGCGGGGCACCGGGGAGCTGTTTTTT.

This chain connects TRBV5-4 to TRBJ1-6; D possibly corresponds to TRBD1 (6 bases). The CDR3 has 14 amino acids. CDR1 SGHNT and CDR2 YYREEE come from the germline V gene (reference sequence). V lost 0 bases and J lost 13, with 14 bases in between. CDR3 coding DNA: TGTGCCAGCAGCTTGGACCCGGGGGCGGTGCCCCTCCACTTT. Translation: CASSLDPGAVPLHF.

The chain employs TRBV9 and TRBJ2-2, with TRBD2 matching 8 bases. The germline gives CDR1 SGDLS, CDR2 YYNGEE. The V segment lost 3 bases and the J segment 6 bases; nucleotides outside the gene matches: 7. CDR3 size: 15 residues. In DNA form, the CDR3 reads TGTGCCAGCAGCGGGGGTCTAGCGGGTTCCGGGGAGCTGTTTTTT. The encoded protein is CASSGGLAGSGELFF. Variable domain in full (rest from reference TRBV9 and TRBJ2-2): DSGVTQTPKHLITATGQRVTLRCSPRSGDLSVYWYQQSLDQGLQFLIQYYNGEERAKGNILERFSAQQFPDLHSELNLSSLELGDSALYFCASSGGLAGSGELFFGEGSRLTVL.

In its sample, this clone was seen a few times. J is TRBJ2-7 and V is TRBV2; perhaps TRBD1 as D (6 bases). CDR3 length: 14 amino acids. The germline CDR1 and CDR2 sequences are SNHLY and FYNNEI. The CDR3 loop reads CASSEALDSHLGTV. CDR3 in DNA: TGTGCCAGCAGTGAAGCGTTGGACAGCCACCTTGGAACCGTC.

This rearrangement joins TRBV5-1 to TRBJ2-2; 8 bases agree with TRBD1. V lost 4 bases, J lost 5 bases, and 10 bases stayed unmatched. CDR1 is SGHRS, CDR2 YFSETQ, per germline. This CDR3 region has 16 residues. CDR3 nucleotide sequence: TGCGCCAGCAGCCGAGCAGCGGACAGGGTAACCGGGGAGCTGTTTTTT. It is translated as CASSRAADRVTGELFF.

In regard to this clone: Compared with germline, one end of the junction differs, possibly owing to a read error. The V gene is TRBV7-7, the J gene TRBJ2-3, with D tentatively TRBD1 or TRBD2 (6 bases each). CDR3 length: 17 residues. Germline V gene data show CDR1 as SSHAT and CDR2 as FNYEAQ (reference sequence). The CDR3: CASSLEPGGFSTDTQYF. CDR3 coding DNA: TGTGCTAGCAGCTTAGAACCCGGGGGCTTTAGCACAGATACGCAGTATTTT.

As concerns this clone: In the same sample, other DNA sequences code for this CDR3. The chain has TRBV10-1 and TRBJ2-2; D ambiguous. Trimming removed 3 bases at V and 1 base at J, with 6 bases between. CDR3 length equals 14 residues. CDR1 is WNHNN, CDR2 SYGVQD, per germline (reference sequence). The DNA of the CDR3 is TGCGCCAGCAGTGAATTTCGGAACACCGGGGAGCTGTTTTTT. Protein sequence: CASSEFRNTGELFF.